These 29 T cell receptor beta chains were all obtained from the same sample, sequenced in a study of blood T cells in healthy people across ages. Alongside a J-beta primer mix, a sample-barcoded 5' primer served in a second PCR lasting roughly 7 to 12 cycles. TCRdb passed the 5' RACE reads through MiXCR, listing each CDR3 protein once. The sample holds about 1,800,000 distinct CDR3 sequences; 28% are singletons and the top ten take 7.7%. The sequencing sample was made of blood. The receptors derive from a woman aged 25 to 39 in good health.

As for this clonotype: A junction end diverges from the germline sequence, so it may reflect a read error. The chain uses TRBV2 and TRBJ2-5, with D hard to call. Looked up from germline, CDR1 is SNHLY and CDR2 is FYNNEI. The CDR3 sequence is 12 residues long. DNA for the CDR3: TGTGCCGGCAGTGAAGCGCCCGGGACCCAGTACTTC. Its protein is CAGSEAPGTQYF.

Worth noting for this clonotype: This clone may be a read error of a much larger clone one base away. V gene TRBV10-1 combines with J gene TRBJ2-7; 10 bases match TRBD1. V trimming: 7 bases; J trimming: 2 bases; junction bases outside the gene matches: 8. This CDR3 is 15 amino acids long. CDR1 and CDR2 from the germline V gene are WNHNN and SYGVQD (reference sequence). The CDR3, as DNA: TGCGCCAGCAATGATTACGGGACAGGGGCCTACGAGCAGTACTTC. It yields the protein CASNDYGTGAYEQYF.

A remark on this clonotype: Since a much larger clone is just one base distant, this may be a read error. V gene TRBV29-1 combines with J gene TRBJ2-1; D may be TRBD1 or TRBD2 (5 bases each). Germline V lookup: CDR1 SQVTM, CDR2 ANQGSEA. The CDR3 length is 16 residues. The V and J ends lost 7 bases and 10 bases respectively, with 29 bases between them. The CDR3 DNA reads TGCAGCGCCGGTGACATACAGCGAGTGGGGGTCGGGGAGCAGTTCTTC. Translation: CSAGDIQRVGVGEQFF.

This clonotype was detected a few times. V gene TRBV7-2 combines with J gene TRBJ2-1, with 14 bases aligning to TRBD2. Trimming removed 4 bases from V and 8 bases from J; junction bases left unmatched: 4. The length of the CDR3 is 15 residues. CDR1 is SGHTA, CDR2 FQGNSA, per germline. In DNA, the CDR3 is TGTGCCAGCAGCTCCTCGGGACTAGCGGGAGATGAGCAGTTCTTC. It is translated as CASSSSGLAGDEQFF.

The chain combines TRBV18 with TRBJ2-7; no reliable D call. Per germline, CDR1 KGHSH and CDR2 LQKENI. V was trimmed by 3 bases and J by 2 bases, leaving 11 bases between them. CDR3 size: 14 residues. CDR3 DNA: TGTGCCAGCTCACCGACCGCTAACGCCTACGAGCAGTACTTC. Amino acid sequence: CASSPTANAYEQYF.

The chain recombines TRBV20-1 with TRBJ1-1; possibly TRBD1 for D (5 bases). The CDR3 has 14 amino acids. The germline gives CDR1 DFQATT, CDR2 SNEGSKA (reference sequence). V lost 3 bases and J 3 bases, leaving 14 bases between the germline ends. This CDR3 is CSASSGGSDTEAFF. The CDR3 region has the DNA TGCAGTGCTAGTAGTGGGGGATCTGACACTGAAGCTTTCTTT.

The chain recombines TRBV2 with TRBJ2-1; maybe TRBD1 (6 bases). The CDR3 totals 14 residues. V gave up 4 bases and J gave up 8 bases, with 15 bases separating them. Germline V gene sequence: CDR1 SNHLY, CDR2 FYNNEI. The CDR3 DNA is TGTGCCAGCAGTGCCGGTTTTGGGGGCGATGAGCAGTTCTTC. Translated, it gives CASSAGFGGDEQFF.

This clonotype was seen ten or more times. V gene TRBV20-1 combines with J gene TRBJ2-7; 7 nucleotides agree with TRBD2. Germline V gene sequence: CDR1 DFQATT, CDR2 SNEGSKA (reference sequence). The trim removed 3 bases at V and 0 bases at J, leaving 11 bases unmatched. This CDR3 contains 16 residues. CDR3 in amino acids: CSASYAPSGRSYEQYF. The CDR3 DNA reads as TGCAGTGCTAGTTACGCGCCTAGCGGTCGCTCCTACGAGCAGTACTTC.

This clonotype turned up a few times. The chain couples TRBV18 to TRBJ2-1; no reliable D call. The germline V gene has CDR1 KGHSH and CDR2 LQKENI. Deletions cut 2 bases from V and 7 bases from J, with 12 bases between. CDR3 length: 14 residues. The CDR3 region is CASSPERTANEQFF. In DNA, the CDR3 is TGTGCCAGCTCACCAGAACGGACCGCTAATGAGCAGTTCTTC. Based on the CDR3 plus reference TRBV18 and TRBJ2-1, the full variable domain is NAGVMQNPRHLVRRRGQEARLRCSPMKGHSHVYWYRQLPEEGLKFMVYLQKENIIDESGMPKERFSAEFPKEGPSILRIQQVVRGDSAAYFCASSPERTANEQFFGPGTRLTVL.

This rearrangement joins TRBV15 to TRBJ1-2, with D hard to call. Germline lookup yields CDR1 LNHNV and CDR2 YYDKDF (reference sequence). V lost 5 bases and J 6 bases, leaving 13 bases between the germline ends. This CDR3 comprises 13 residues. CDR3 protein: CATSLPLHHGYTF. CDR3 bases: TGTGCCACCAGCTTGCCCCTGCACCATGGCTACACCTTC.

The chain joins TRBV7-2 to TRBJ1-2, with 9 bases that match TRBD1. Germline V CDR1 and CDR2: SGHTA, FQGNSA. This CDR3 is built from 17 residues. V was pared by 2 bases and J by 5 bases, with 12 bases of the junction left unmatched. For the CDR3, the DNA is TGTGCCAGCAGCTTAACCGCCCTGGGACAGGGACTTTATGGCTACACCTTC. Translation gives CASSLTALGQGLYGYTF.

This clonotype was recorded at least ten times. The chain carries TRBV12-3 or TRBV12-4 and TRBJ2-7; 11 bases align to TRBD2. This CDR3 region has 15 residues. Trimming removed 5 bases from V and 4 bases from J; junction bases left unmatched: 7. For the CDR3, the DNA is TGTGCCAGCAGTGCTTTCGGGACTAGCGGATACGAGCAGTACTTC. Its protein is CASSAFGTSGYEQYF.

The genes are TRBV6-2 or TRBV6-3 and TRBJ2-5, with a possible D match to TRBD2 (6 bases). CDR1 and CDR2 (germline): MNHEY, SVGEGT. Trimming shortened V by 2 bases and J by 6 bases, and 10 bases separated the two germline ends. There are 13 residues in the CDR3. The CDR3 DNA is TGTGCCAGCAGTTACCGCGGGATAAAGACCCAGTACTTC. This codes for CASSYRGIKTQYF.

This clonotype was detected a few times. The chain combines TRBV5-1 with TRBJ2-2, with TRBD1 matching over 7 bases. The germline V gene has CDR1 SGHRS and CDR2 YFSETQ. CDR3 length: 16 amino acids. After removal of 0 bases from V and 4 bases from J, the junction contained 6 bases not matched to a gene. The CDR3 is CASSLGDSTSTGELFF. CDR3 in DNA: TGCGCCAGCAGCTTGGGGGACAGTACGAGCACCGGGGAGCTGTTTTTT.

Of note for this clonotype: This may arise from a read error, as a much more abundant clone is one base away. V is TRBV5-5 and J is TRBJ2-3; TRBD1 matches at 9 bases. CDR1 is SGHKS and CDR2 is YYEKEE in the germline V gene (reference sequence). The CDR3 is 15 amino acids. With 4 bases clipped from V and 4 bases from J, the junction kept 7 bases outside the gene matches. The CDR3 coding sequence is TGTGCCAGCAGCGCCGGGACAGGGAGGGCAGATACGCAGTATTTT. This encodes CASSAGTGRADTQYF. Full variable domain (remainder filled in from reference TRBV5-5 and TRBJ2-3): DAGVTQSPTHLIKTRGQQVTLRCSPISGHKSVSWYQQVLGQGPQFIFQYYEKEERGRGNFPDRFSARQFPNYSSELNVNALLLGDSALYLCASSAGTGRADTQYFGPGTRLTVL.

This clonotype occurred a few times. The chain has TRBV6-5 and TRBJ2-3, with D possibly matching TRBD1 (5 bases). CDR3 length: 15 amino acids. Germline V gene data show CDR1 as MNHEY and CDR2 as SVGAGI. The V gene lost 5 bases and the J gene lost 3 bases, with 15 bases spanning the gap. CDR3 bases: TGTGCCAGCAGTCTTCAGGGATGGGGAACAGATACGCAGTATTTT. This gives the protein CASSLQGWGTDTQYF.

This clonotype occurred a few times. The chain combines TRBV20-1 with TRBJ1-5, with D tentatively TRBD1 (5 bases). V dropped 7 bases and J dropped 5 bases, with 12 bases sitting between them. CDR3 length: 12 amino acids. From germline, CDR1 is DFQATT and CDR2 SNEGSKA (reference sequence). This chain's CDR3 is CSVGREDQPQHF. CDR3 coding DNA: TGCAGTGTAGGCAGGGAAGATCAGCCCCAGCATTTT.

The chain carries TRBV20-1 and TRBJ2-7, with no clear D. The CDR3 runs to 14 residues. CDR1 and CDR2 from the germline V gene are DFQATT and SNEGSKA (reference sequence). Trimming removed 1 base from V and 2 bases from J, with 12 bases in between. The CDR3: CSARGSAVTYEQYF. In nucleotides, the CDR3 is TGCAGTGCTAGAGGGTCCGCGGTAACCTACGAGCAGTACTTC.

On this clonotype itself: This may arise from a read error, as a much more abundant clone is one base away. The chain combines TRBV28 with TRBJ2-1, with no clear D. Per germline, CDR1 MDHEN and CDR2 SYDVKM. The CDR3 is 14 residues long. Trimming stripped 5 bases from V and 0 bases from J, with 8 bases between. CDR3 nucleotide sequence: TGTGCCAGCAGTGCCCACAGCTCCTACAATGAGCAGTTCTTC. Encoded protein: CASSAHSSYNEQFF.

About this clonotype itself: One end of the junction varies from germline; a read error may be responsible. This sequence joins TRBV27 and TRBJ1-5; TRBD1 might be the D (6 bases). CDR1 and CDR2 (germline): MNHEY, SMNVEV (reference sequence). CDR3 length: 13 amino acids. The CDR3 sequence is CACRGRRNQPQHF. The CDR3 coding sequence is TGTGCCTGCAGGGGACGACGCAATCAGCCCCAGCATTTT.

This clonotype was counted at least ten times. This chain uses TRBV4-3 with TRBJ2-1; 10 bases fit TRBD2. The J segment lost 10 bases and the V segment lost 5 bases, leaving 5 bases of the junction unmatched. This CDR3 is 13 amino acids long. Germline values: CDR1 LGHNA, CDR2 YSLEER. CDR3: CASSEFSGREQFF. DNA of the CDR3: TGCGCCAGCAGCGAGTTTAGCGGGAGGGAGCAGTTCTTC.

This clonotype was observed a few times. The V gene is TRBV11-2, the J gene TRBJ2-1; 8 bases match TRBD2. Germline V gives CDR1 SGHAT, CDR2 FQNNGV. This CDR3 spans 13 amino acids. The V segment lost 7 bases and the J segment 10 bases; nucleotides outside the gene matches: 9. CDR3 amino acids: CASIRGAGGEQFF. The CDR3, as DNA: TGTGCCAGCATCCGGGGGGCGGGGGGAGAGCAGTTCTTC.

This clonotype appeared a few times. The gene calls are TRBV2 and TRBJ2-1; 8 bases match TRBD2. Germline V CDR1 and CDR2: SNHLY, FYNNEI. The CDR3 contains 20 residues. V gave up 0 bases and J gave up 5 bases; unmatched junction bases: 18. Written as DNA, the CDR3 is TGTGCCAGCAGTGAAGCGCTTCGGCCTAGCGGGCATCACAGGGACAATGAGCAGTTCTTC. Encoded protein: CASSEALRPSGHHRDNEQFF.

V usage is TRBV20-1 and J usage is TRBJ2-1, with 9 nucleotides matching TRBD2. The germline gives CDR1 DFQATT, CDR2 SNEGSKA (reference sequence). There are 14 residues in the CDR3. Trimming removed 5 bases from V and 3 bases from J; junction bases left unmatched: 5. The DNA of the CDR3 is TGCAGTGCTCGACTAGCGGAGAACTACAATGAGCAGTTCTTC. Encoded protein: CSARLAENYNEQFF.

About this clonotype: The junction departs from germline at one end; a sequencing error may be responsible. This chain links TRBV9 with TRBJ2-1; TRBD2 might be the D (6 bases). Germline V lookup: CDR1 SGDLS, CDR2 YYNGEE. The CDR3 extends over 15 amino acids. CDR3: CAGSVVGGSYNEQFF. Written as DNA, the CDR3 is TGTGCCGGCAGCGTAGTCGGGGGCTCCTACAATGAGCAGTTCTTC.

This clonotype has a count of ten or more. The rearrangement joins TRBV6-5 to TRBJ2-4, with TRBD2 matching 8 bases. CDR3 length: 11 residues. Germline trimming cut 8 bases from V and 9 bases from J; bases unmatched to any gene: 3. Germline assignment: CDR1 MNHEY and CDR2 SVGAGI. The CDR3 DNA reads TGTGCCAGCCTCCGGGGGGGCATTCAGTACTTC. Translated: CASLRGGIQYF.

Many counts were recorded for this clonotype. The chain carries TRBV5-1 and TRBJ2-1; 8 nucleotides line up with TRBD2. J was trimmed by 6 bases and V by 0 bases; bases with no gene match: 5. The CDR3 covers 15 residues. Germline V gene data show CDR1 as SGHRS and CDR2 as YFSETQ. CDR3 DNA sequence: TGCGCCAGCAGCTTGGAGTATACTAGCGGCAATGAGCAGTTCTTC. Residues: CASSLEYTSGNEQFF. Full variable domain (missing parts from reference TRBV5-1 and TRBJ2-1): KAGVTQTPRYLIKTRGQQVTLSCSPISGHRSVSWYQQTPGQGLQFLFEYFSETQRNKGNFPGRFSGRQFSNSRSEMNVSTLELGDSALYLCASSLEYTSGNEQFFGPGTRLTVL.

This clonotype was seen more than once but under ten times. J is TRBJ2-7 and V is TRBV5-1; 7 bases agree with TRBD1. V was clipped by 1 base and J by 3 bases; unmatched bases: 7. The CDR3 is 15 residues long. The germline V gene encodes CDR1 SGHRS and CDR2 YFSETQ. The DNA for the CDR3 is TGCGCCAGCAGCTTGATCACAGGGGATATCTACGAGCAGTACTTC. As protein: CASSLITGDIYEQYF.

The chain's CDR3 is CASSLAGRRDGYTF. For the CDR3, the DNA is TGTGCCAGCAGCTTAGCGGGCAGGAGGGATGGCTACACCTTC. The chain employs TRBV11-2 and TRBJ1-2; the D is unclear. Trimming left V 1 base short and J 6 bases short, with 12 bases between. CDR3 size: 14 residues. Germline CDR1 is SGHAT and CDR2 is FQNNGV.